Listed here are 24 T cell receptor beta chains from one sample, sequenced in a study of cytomegalovirus exposure and HLA in healthy donors. Both 60 Vbeta primers and 13 Jbeta primers went into the PCR. Here immunoSEQ multiplex PCR was the method, and the copy in TCRdb shows in-frame clones only, minus some. The data hold some 150,000 clones, with about two thirds observed a single time. The sample comprised PBMCs. The receptors here all came from a woman younger than 45 in good health and CMV-seronegative.

CDR3 sequence (DNA): TGTGCCAGCAGCAAAGGGACAGGGTACGCTTCTGGCTACACCTTC. Amino acids: CASSKGTGYASGYTF. The chain combines TRBV28 with TRBJ1-2; 9 bases align to TRBD1. The V and J ends lost 6 bases and 7 bases, in that order; junction bases with no gene match: 12. Germline V gene sequence: CDR1 MDHEN, CDR2 SYDVKM. CDR3 length: 15 amino acids.

The CDR3 nucleotides are TGTGCCAGCAGCTTCATGGGGACAGAGAACACTGAAGCTTTCTTT. It encodes CASSFMGTENTEAFF. This chain connects TRBV13 to TRBJ1-1; 7 bases are a match to TRBD1. V was clipped by 3 bases and J by 1 base; unmatched bases: 5. The CDR3 totals 15 residues. Germline CDR1 reads PRHDT; CDR2 reads FYEKMQ (reference sequence).

The gene calls are TRBV27 and TRBJ2-1, with 13 nucleotides matching TRBD2. Germline V gene sequence: CDR1 MNHEY, CDR2 SMNVEV (reference sequence). This CDR3 contains 17 residues. V trimming: 5 bases; J trimming: 3 bases; junction bases outside the gene matches: 7. Here the CDR3 reads CASSERLAGGIYNEQFF. As DNA, the CDR3 is TGTGCCAGCAGTGAAAGACTAGCGGGAGGCATCTACAATGAGCAGTTCTTC.

The sample holds a few counts of this clone. This rearrangement joins TRBV6-1 to TRBJ1-4; perhaps TRBD1 as D (5 bases). Germline CDR1 reads MNHNS; CDR2 reads SASEGT. The CDR3 has 15 residues. V was pared by 4 bases and J by 4 bases, with 13 bases between. CDR3 residues: CASSGGGYLNEKLFF. CDR3 nucleotide sequence: TGTGCCAGCAGTGGGGGGGGGTACCTTAATGAAAAACTGTTTTTT.

The rearrangement links TRBV19 to TRBJ2-5; a possible D gene is TRBD1 (5 bases). The CDR3 runs to 14 residues. Germline V gene data show CDR1 as LNHDA and CDR2 as SQIVND (reference sequence). V lost 5 bases to trimming and J lost 3 bases, with 13 bases between them. This CDR3 is CASSWRVGEETQYF. The CDR3 DNA reads as TGTGCCAGTAGTTGGCGAGTAGGGGAAGAGACCCAGTACTTC.

The gene calls are TRBV9 and TRBJ1-1; 9 bases agree with TRBD1. The CDR3 runs 15 residues. V gave up 4 bases and J gave up 8 bases; unmatched junction bases: 12. Germline lookup yields CDR1 SGDLS and CDR2 YYNGEE. CDR3 region: CASSSEGQGLLEAFF. The CDR3, as DNA: TGTGCCAGCAGCAGCGAGGGACAGGGATTACTAGAAGCTTTCTTT.

V gene TRBV10-3 combines with J gene TRBJ2-7, with a weak D call TRBD1 (5 bases). The length of the CDR3 is 13 residues. The ends were cut back, 10 bases at V and 2 bases at J, with 15 bases in the middle. The germline V gene encodes CDR1 ENHRY and CDR2 SYGVKD. CDR3 nucleotides: TGTGCCACCCAAGCTGGCAGGGCCTACGAGCAGTACTTC. Amino acid sequence: CATQAGRAYEQYF.

The V call is TRBV30, the J call TRBJ2-5; TRBD2 matches at 10 bases. Germline V gene lookup returns CDR1 GTSNPN and CDR2 SVGIG (reference sequence). The length of the CDR3 is 17 residues. J was trimmed by 9 bases and V by 1 base; bases with no gene match: 17. As DNA, the CDR3 is TGTGCCTGGAGTGGTATTTTGAGCGGGGGGGTCAGTTGGGCCCAGTACTTC. It codes for CAWSGILSGGVSWAQYF.

The chain combines TRBV5-1 with TRBJ2-1, with 8 bases fitting TRBD1. Losses at the gene ends were 3 bases for V and 5 bases for J; bases not matched to a gene: 1. Germline CDR1 SGHRS, CDR2 YFSETQ. The CDR3 has 13 amino acids. Here the CDR3 reads CASSWTGNNEQFF. As DNA, the CDR3 is TGCGCCAGCAGCTGGACAGGGAACAATGAGCAGTTCTTC.

V and J are TRBV4-3 and TRBJ2-2; 12 positions agree with TRBD2. The CDR3 runs to 16 residues. V was clipped by 3 bases and J by 5 bases; unmatched bases: 4. Germline assignment: CDR1 LGHNA and CDR2 YSLEER. The CDR3 is CASSQVTSGSTGELFF. The CDR3 DNA is TGCGCCAGCAGCCAGGTGACTAGCGGGAGTACCGGGGAGCTGTTTTTT.

This chain links TRBV2 with TRBJ1-1, with D possibly TRBD1 on 5 matching bases. Germline V gene lookup returns CDR1 SNHLY and CDR2 FYNNEI. V was trimmed by 0 bases and J by 6 bases, leaving 11 bases between them. The CDR3 has 14 amino acids. CDR3 in DNA: TGTGCCAGCAGTGAAGCGAGCCGGGGGGCTGAAGCTTTCTTT. It translates to CASSEASRGAEAFF.

V is TRBV29-1 and J is TRBJ2-5; 7 bases fit TRBD1. CDR1 is SQVTM, CDR2 ANQGSEA, per germline. The CDR3 sequence is 13 residues long. Trimming cost V 6 bases and J 3 bases; bases outside gene matches: 7. The CDR3 nucleotides are TGCAGCGTCCGCCGACAGGGTGAAGAGACCCAGTACTTC. Protein: CSVRRQGEETQYF. The full variable domain, rest sourced from reference TRBV29-1 and TRBJ2-5, is SAVISQKPSRDICQRGTSLTIQCQVDSQVTMMFWYRQQPGQSLTLIATANQGSEATYESGFVIDKFPISRPNLTFSTLTVSNMSPEDSSIYLCSVRRQGEETQYFGPGTRLLVL.

The chain recombines TRBV5-1 with TRBJ1-1, with 7 bases identical to TRBD1. Per the germline V gene, CDR1 is SGHRS and CDR2 is YFSETQ. V dropped 4 bases and J dropped 5; count of bases not matched to a gene: 11. The CDR3 consists of 15 residues. The CDR3 protein is CASSNSRGRDTEAFF. DNA for the CDR3: TGCGCCAGCAGCAACTCGAGGGGGCGCGATACTGAAGCTTTCTTT.

This clone has only a few counts. V is TRBV4-3 and J is TRBJ1-4, with D maybe TRBD1 (5 bases). CDR3 length: 16 amino acids. The germline V gene has CDR1 LGHNA and CDR2 YSLEER. V lost 0 bases, J lost 8 bases, and 16 bases lay in between. Written as DNA, the CDR3 is TGCGCCAGCAGCCAAGATGACAGTCCCATACGGGAAAAACTGTTTTTT. Its protein product is CASSQDDSPIREKLFF.

This clone has only one observation. This rearrangement joins TRBV6-5 to TRBJ1-5; the D gene is possibly TRBD1 (6 bases). Trimming took off 0 bases at V and 9 bases at J, with 15 bases between the two ends. Germline CDR1 reads MNHEY; CDR2 reads SVGAGI. The CDR3 is 15 amino acids. The CDR3: CASSYSGTQLWPQHF. The DNA of the CDR3 is TGTGCCAGCAGTTACTCCGGGACACAGCTCTGGCCCCAGCATTTT.

The rearrangement uses TRBV4-3 and TRBJ2-1; 10 bases agree with TRBD2. The J segment lost 7 bases and the V segment lost 1 base, leaving 10 bases of the junction unmatched. This CDR3 comprises 17 residues. The germline V gene has CDR1 LGHNA and CDR2 YSLEER. This CDR3 is CASSQVSHLAGVNEQFF. CDR3 in DNA: TGCGCCAGCAGCCAAGTATCCCATCTAGCGGGGGTTAATGAGCAGTTCTTC.

The chain has TRBV5-1 and TRBJ2-2; D perhaps matches TRBD2 (5 bases). Per germline, CDR1 SGHRS and CDR2 YFSETQ. The CDR3 is made up of 16 amino acids. Trimming shortened V by 0 bases and J by 3 bases, and 12 bases separated the two germline ends. The CDR3 is CASSLVRGRDTGELFF. In nucleotides, the CDR3 is TGCGCCAGCAGCTTGGTCCGGGGAAGGGACACCGGGGAGCTGTTTTTT.

The chain has TRBV19 and TRBJ1-2; 7 bases are shared with TRBD1. The length of the CDR3 is 15 residues. The J segment lost 4 bases and the V segment lost 10 bases, leaving 15 bases of the junction unmatched. Germline V gene sequence: CDR1 LNHDA, CDR2 SQIVND (reference sequence). The CDR3 coding sequence is TGTGCCACCAAGAAAAATCTACAGGGGACCTATGGCTACACCTTC. Encoded protein: CATKKNLQGTYGYTF.

The chain couples TRBV28 to TRBJ1-1; perhaps TRBD1 as D (5 bases). The CDR3 runs 13 residues. Per the germline V gene, CDR1 is MDHEN and CDR2 is SYDVKM. Trimming removed 8 bases at V and 2 bases at J, with 12 bases between. The CDR3 spells CASLGRANTEAFF. The DNA of the CDR3 is TGTGCCAGCTTGGGCAGGGCCAACACTGAAGCTTTCTTT.

V usage is TRBV11-2 and J usage is TRBJ2-2; 8 bases are a match to TRBD2. The germline gives CDR1 SGHAT, CDR2 FQNNGV. The CDR3 runs 15 residues. V lost 1 base, J lost 5 bases, and 3 bases stayed unmatched. The CDR3 sequence: CASSLVSGGTGELFF. In DNA form, the CDR3 reads TGTGCCAGCAGCTTAGTAAGCGGGGGTACCGGGGAGCTGTTTTTT.

This chain uses TRBV4-2 with TRBJ2-5, with 14 nucleotides matching TRBD2. The J call is in doubt because the DNA end fits TRBJ2-7 better. Per the germline V gene, CDR1 is LGHNA and CDR2 is YNFKEQ. This CDR3 spans 15 amino acids. The CDR3 DNA reads as TGTGCCAGCAGCCAAGGGGGACTAGCGGGGGCCGAGCAGTACTTC. Translation: CASSQGGLAGAEQYF.

CDR3 bases: TGTGCCAGCAGTCGGACAGGGAACCAAGAGACCCAGTACTTC. The encoded protein is CASSRTGNQETQYF. The chain joins TRBV28 to TRBJ2-5; 8 positions match TRBD1. The trim removed 5 bases at V and 0 bases at J, leaving 2 bases unmatched. CDR1 is MDHEN, CDR2 SYDVKM, per germline. The CDR3 has 14 residues.

This chain uses TRBV6-4 with TRBJ1-1; 7 nucleotides line up with TRBD1. The CDR3 is 13 residues long. The V gene's germline CDR1 is MRHNA and CDR2 SNTAGT. J was trimmed by 9 bases and V by 6 bases; bases with no gene match: 10. The DNA of the CDR3 is TGTGCCAGCAGCCTTCGACAGGGAACACAAGCTTTCTTT. Protein: CASSLRQGTQAFF.

The genes are TRBV14 and TRBJ1-1; D gene unclear. This CDR3 contains 13 residues. Germline-derived CDR1 and CDR2 are SGHDN and FVKESK. V was cut by 4 bases and J by 5 bases, with 11 bases left in between. The DNA of the CDR3 is TGTGCCAGCAGCCTTCAACGGAGTACTGAAGCTTTCTTT. This encodes CASSLQRSTEAFF.